Here is one T cell receptor beta chain with its context. The sample is drawn from a study of blood T cell repertoires in COVID-19. Profiled with immunoSEQ multiplex PCR; TCRdb holds only in-frame clones, not every one. The data contain tens of thousands of clones, about 90% of them singletons. The germline CDR1 and CDR2 sequences are ENHRY and SYGVKD. The CDR3 extends over 16 amino acids. V lost 0 bases and J 0 bases, leaving 9 bases between the germline ends. Sample: peripheral blood. This chain links TRBV10-3 with TRBJ1-5; D unclear. This clonotype originated in a human donor in a cohort sampled during active COVID-19. The chain's CDR3 is CAISESTGYSNQPQHF. Here the CDR3 DNA reads TGTGCCATCAGTGAGTCGACGGGGTATAGCAATCAGCCCCAGCATTTT.